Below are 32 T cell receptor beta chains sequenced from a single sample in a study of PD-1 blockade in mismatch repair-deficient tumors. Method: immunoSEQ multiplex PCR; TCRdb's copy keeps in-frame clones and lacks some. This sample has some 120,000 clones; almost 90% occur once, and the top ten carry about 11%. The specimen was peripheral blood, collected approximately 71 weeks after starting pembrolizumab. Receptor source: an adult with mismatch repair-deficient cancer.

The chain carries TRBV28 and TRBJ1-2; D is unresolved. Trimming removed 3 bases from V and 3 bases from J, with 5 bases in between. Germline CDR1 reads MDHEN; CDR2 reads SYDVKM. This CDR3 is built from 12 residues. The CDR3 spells CASSFKDYGYTF. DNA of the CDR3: TGTGCCAGCAGTTTTAAAGACTATGGCTACACCTTC.

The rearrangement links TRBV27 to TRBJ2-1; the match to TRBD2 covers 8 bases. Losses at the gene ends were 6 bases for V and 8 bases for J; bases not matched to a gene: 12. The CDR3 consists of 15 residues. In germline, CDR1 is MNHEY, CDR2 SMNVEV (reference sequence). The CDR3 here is CASSDASGSGDEQFF. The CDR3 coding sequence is TGTGCCAGCAGCGACGCCAGCGGGAGCGGGGATGAGCAGTTCTTC.

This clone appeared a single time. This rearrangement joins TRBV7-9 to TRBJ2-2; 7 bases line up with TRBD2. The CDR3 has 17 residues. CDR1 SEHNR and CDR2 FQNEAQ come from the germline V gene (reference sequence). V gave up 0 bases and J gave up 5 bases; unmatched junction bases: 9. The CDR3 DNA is TGTGCCAGCAGCTTAGCAGTATCAGCGGGAAGGACCGGGGAGCTGTTTTTT. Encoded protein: CASSLAVSAGRTGELFF.

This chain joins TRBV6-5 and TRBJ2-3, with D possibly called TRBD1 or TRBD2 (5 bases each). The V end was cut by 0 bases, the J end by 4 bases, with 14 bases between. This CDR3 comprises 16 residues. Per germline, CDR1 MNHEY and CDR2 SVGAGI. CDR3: CASSYSGVYSPDTQYF. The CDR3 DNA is TGTGCCAGCAGTTACTCGGGGGTATACAGCCCAGATACGCAGTATTTT.

The CDR3 sequence is CASSLEFSWADTQYF. The CDR3 coding sequence is TGTGCCAGCAGCTTAGAATTCAGCTGGGCAGATACGCAGTATTTT. The chain is built from TRBV11-2 and TRBJ2-3; D ambiguous. Germline values: CDR1 SGHAT, CDR2 FQNNGV. CDR3 length: 15 amino acids. The germline V and J ends were trimmed by 0 bases and 4 bases, with 11 bases remaining between them.

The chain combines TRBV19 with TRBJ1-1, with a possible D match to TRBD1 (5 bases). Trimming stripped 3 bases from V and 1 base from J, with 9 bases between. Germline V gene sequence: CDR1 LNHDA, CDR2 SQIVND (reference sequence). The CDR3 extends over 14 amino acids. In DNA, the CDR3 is TGTGCCAGTAGTATCCAGGGTCCGAACACTGAAGCTTTCTTT. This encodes CASSIQGPNTEAFF.

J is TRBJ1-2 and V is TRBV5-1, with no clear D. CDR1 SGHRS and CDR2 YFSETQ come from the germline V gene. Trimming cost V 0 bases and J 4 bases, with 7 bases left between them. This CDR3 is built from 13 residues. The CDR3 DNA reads TGCGCCAGCAGCTTGGGTATATCCTATGGCTACACCTTC. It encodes CASSLGISYGYTF.

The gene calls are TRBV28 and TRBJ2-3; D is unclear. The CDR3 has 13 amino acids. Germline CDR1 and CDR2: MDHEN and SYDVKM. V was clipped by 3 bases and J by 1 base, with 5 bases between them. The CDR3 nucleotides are TGTGCCAGCAGTTTGGCGGGCACAGATACGCAGTATTTT. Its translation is CASSLAGTDTQYF.

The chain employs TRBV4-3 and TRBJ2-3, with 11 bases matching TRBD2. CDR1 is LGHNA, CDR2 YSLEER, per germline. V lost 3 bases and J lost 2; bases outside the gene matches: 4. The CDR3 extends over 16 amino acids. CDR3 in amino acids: CASSHLLAGDTDTQYF. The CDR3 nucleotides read TGCGCCAGCAGCCACCTACTAGCGGGAGACACAGATACGCAGTATTTT.

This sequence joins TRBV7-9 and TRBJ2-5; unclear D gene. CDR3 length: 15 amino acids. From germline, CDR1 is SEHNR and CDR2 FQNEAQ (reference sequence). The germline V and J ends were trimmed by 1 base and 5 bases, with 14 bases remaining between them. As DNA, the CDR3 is TGTGCCAGCAGCTTAGGCAGGACGGGCTGGGAGACCCAGTACTTC. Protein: CASSLGRTGWETQYF.

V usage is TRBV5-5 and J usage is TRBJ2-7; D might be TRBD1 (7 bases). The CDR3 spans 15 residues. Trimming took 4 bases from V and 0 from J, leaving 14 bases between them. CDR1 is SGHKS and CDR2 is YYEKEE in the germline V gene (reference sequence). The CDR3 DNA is TGTGCCAGCAGCGCCAGGAGGGGGCTCTCCTACGAGCAGTACTTC. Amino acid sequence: CASSARRGLSYEQYF. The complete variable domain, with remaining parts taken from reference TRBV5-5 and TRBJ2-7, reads DAGVTQSPTHLIKTRGQQVTLRCSPISGHKSVSWYQQVLGQGPQFIFQYYEKEERGRGNFPDRFSARQFPNYSSELNVNALLLGDSALYLCASSARRGLSYEQYFGPGTRLTVT.

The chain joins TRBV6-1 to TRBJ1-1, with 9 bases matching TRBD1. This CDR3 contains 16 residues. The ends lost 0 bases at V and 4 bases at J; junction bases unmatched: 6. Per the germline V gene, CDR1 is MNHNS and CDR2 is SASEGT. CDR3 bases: TGTGCCAGCAGTGAAGCGGGACAGGGCCTTTTCACTGAAGCTTTCTTT. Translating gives CASSEAGQGLFTEAFF.

The CDR3: CASSVRERGTDTQYF. As DNA, the CDR3 is TGTGCCAGCAGCGTGCGGGAGCGGGGCACAGATACGCAGTATTTT. The J gene is TRBJ2-3, the V gene TRBV9; 7 bases fit TRBD2. The trim removed 2 bases at V and 1 base at J, leaving 4 bases unmatched. The germline CDR1 and CDR2 sequences are SGDLS and YYNGEE. CDR3 size: 15 residues.

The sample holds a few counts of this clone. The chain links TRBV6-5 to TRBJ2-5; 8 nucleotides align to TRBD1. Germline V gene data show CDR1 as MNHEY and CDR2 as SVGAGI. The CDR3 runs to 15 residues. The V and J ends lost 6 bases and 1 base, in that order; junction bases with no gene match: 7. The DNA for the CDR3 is TGTGCCAGCAGCCCGGACAGGGTGACCCAAGAGACCCAGTACTTC. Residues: CASSPDRVTQETQYF.

The CDR3 protein is CASSWSGAKGQPQHF. Here the CDR3 DNA reads TGTGCCAGCAGCTGGAGTGGAGCCAAAGGTCAGCCCCAGCATTTT. The chain is built from TRBV5-6 and TRBJ1-5; D is uncertain. Between the trimmed V and J ends, which lost 3 bases and 6 bases, there was a span of 16 bases. Germline V gene sequence: CDR1 SGHDT, CDR2 YYEEEE. This CDR3 spans 15 amino acids.

CDR3 in amino acids: CASSVATSGSPGAGELFF. For the CDR3, the DNA is TGTGCCAGCAGCGTAGCTACTAGCGGGAGCCCCGGGGCCGGGGAGCTGTTTTTT. The chain uses TRBV9 and TRBJ2-2; 11 positions agree with TRBD2. CDR1 SGDLS and CDR2 YYNGEE come from the germline V gene. There are 18 residues in the CDR3. Trimming cost V 0 bases and J 6 bases; bases outside gene matches: 10.

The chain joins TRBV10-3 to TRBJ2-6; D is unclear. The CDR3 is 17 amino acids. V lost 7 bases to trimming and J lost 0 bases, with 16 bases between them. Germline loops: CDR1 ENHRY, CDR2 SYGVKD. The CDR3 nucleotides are TGTGCCATCACCGAAGGATTTAGGGACTCTGGGGCCAACGTCCTGACTTTC. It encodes CAITEGFRDSGANVLTF.

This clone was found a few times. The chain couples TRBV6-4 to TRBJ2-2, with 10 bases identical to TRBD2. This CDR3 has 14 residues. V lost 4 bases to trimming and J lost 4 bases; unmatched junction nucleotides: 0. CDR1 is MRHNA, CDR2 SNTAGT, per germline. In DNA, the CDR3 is TGTGCCAGCAGTGCTAGCGGGAGCACCGGGGAGCTGTTTTTT. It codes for CASSASGSTGELFF.

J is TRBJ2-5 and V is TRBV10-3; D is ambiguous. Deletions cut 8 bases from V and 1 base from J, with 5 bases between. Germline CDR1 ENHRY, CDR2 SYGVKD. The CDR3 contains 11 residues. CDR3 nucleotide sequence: TGTGCCATCGTACTCCAAGAGACCCAGTACTTC. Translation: CAIVLQETQYF.

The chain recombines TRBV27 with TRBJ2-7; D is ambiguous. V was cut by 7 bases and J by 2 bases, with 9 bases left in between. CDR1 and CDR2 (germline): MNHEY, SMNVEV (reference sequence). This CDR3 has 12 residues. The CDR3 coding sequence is TGTGCCAGCACCAACGGTGCCTACGAGCAGTACTTC. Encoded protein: CASTNGAYEQYF.

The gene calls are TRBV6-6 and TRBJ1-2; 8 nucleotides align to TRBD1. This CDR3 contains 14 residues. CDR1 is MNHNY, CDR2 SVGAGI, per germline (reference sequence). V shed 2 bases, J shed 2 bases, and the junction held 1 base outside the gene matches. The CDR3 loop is CASSYHRGNYGYTF. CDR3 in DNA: TGTGCCAGCAGTTACCACAGGGGGAACTATGGCTACACCTTC.

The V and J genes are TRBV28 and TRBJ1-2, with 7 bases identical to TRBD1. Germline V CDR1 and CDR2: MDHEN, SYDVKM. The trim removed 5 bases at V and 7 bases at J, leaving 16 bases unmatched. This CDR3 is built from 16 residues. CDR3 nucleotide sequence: TGTGCCAGCAGTGGAGGGGGCGGCGTATTAGTGTCTGGCTACACCTTC. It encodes CASSGGGGVLVSGYTF.

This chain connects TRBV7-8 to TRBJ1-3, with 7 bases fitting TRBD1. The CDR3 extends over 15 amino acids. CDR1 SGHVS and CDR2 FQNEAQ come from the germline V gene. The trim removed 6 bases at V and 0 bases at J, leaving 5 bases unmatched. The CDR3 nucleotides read TGTGCCAGCAGGAAAGACAGGGACTCTGGAAACACCATATATTTT. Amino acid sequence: CASRKDRDSGNTIYF.

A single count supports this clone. CDR3: CASSYLDEAFF. As DNA, the CDR3 is TGTGCCAGCAGTTATCTTGATGAAGCTTTCTTT. The chain employs TRBV6-5 and TRBJ1-1, with D unclear. The V end lost 3 bases, the J end lost 7 bases, and 6 bases lay between the germline ends. CDR3 size: 11 residues. The germline CDR1 and CDR2 sequences are MNHEY and SVGAGI.

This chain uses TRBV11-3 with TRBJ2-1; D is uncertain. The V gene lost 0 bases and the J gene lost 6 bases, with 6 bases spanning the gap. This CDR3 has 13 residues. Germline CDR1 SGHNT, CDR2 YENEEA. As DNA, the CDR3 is TGTGCCAGCAGCTTAGATCACAGCAATGAGCAGTTCTTC. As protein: CASSLDHSNEQFF.

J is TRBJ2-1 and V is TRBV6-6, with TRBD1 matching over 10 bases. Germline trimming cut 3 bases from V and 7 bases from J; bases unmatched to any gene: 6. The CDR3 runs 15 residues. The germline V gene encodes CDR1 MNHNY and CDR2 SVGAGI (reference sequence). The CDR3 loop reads CASSYTGQGTNEQFF. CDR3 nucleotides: TGTGCCAGCAGTTATACGGGACAGGGGACGAATGAGCAGTTCTTC.

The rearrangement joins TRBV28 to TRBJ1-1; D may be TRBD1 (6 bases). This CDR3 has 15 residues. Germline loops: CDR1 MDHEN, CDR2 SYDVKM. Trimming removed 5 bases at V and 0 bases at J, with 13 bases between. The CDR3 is CASSPRTDLNTEAFF. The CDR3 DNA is TGTGCCAGCAGTCCCCGGACAGATCTGAACACTGAAGCTTTCTTT.

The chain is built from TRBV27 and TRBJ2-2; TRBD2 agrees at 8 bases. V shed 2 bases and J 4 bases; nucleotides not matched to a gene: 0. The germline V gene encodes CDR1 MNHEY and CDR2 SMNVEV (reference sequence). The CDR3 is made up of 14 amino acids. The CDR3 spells CASSLAGGTGELFF. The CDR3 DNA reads TGTGCCAGCAGTTTAGCGGGGGGCACCGGGGAGCTGTTTTTT.

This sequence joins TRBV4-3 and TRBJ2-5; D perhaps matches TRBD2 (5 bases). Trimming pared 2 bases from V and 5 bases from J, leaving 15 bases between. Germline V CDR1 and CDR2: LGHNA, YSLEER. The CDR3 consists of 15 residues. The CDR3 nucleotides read TGCGCCAGCAGCCAACATGAGGGCCTTGGGGAGACCCAGTACTTC. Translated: CASSQHEGLGETQYF.

The CDR3 reads CASSPGVGVHEQYF. CDR3 coding DNA: TGTGCCAGCAGCCCAGGGGTGGGGGTCCACGAGCAGTACTTC. The chain uses TRBV7-6 and TRBJ2-7, with a weak D call TRBD1 (6 bases). The V end lost 5 bases, the J end lost 5 bases, and 16 bases lay between the germline ends. Germline V gives CDR1 SGHVS, CDR2 FNYEAQ. The CDR3 contains 14 residues.

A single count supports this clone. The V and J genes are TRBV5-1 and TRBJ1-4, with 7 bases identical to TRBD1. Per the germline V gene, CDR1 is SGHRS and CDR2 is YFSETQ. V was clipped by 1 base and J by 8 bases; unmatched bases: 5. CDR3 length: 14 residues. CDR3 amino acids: CASSLRQGGEKLFF. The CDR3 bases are TGCGCCAGCAGCTTGCGACAGGGAGGGGAAAAACTGTTTTTT.

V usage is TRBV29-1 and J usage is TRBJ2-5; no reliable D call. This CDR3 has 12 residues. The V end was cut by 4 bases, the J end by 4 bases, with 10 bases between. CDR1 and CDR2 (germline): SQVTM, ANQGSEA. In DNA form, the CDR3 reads TGCAGCGTTGCCCCGGACGGAGAGACCCAGTACTTC. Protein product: CSVAPDGETQYF.